This T cell receptor (beta chain) comes out of a study of response to subunit inactivated influenza vaccine. Each CDR3 protein gets one entry after TCRdb re-called the RT-PCR reads with MiXCR. The sample lists 170,000 or so distinct CDR3 sequences, about 10% occurring once. The CDR3 totals 16 residues. CDR1 is KGHDR and CDR2 is SFDVKD in the germline V gene. V was clipped by 4 bases and J by 0 bases, with 13 bases between them. This clonotype was found many times. This receptor was identified in a man aged 45 to 70 who received an inactivated influenza vaccine. The sample in question was CD8+ T cells sorted from PBMCs, obtained about 24 months after vaccination. The chain has TRBV24-1 and TRBJ2-3; D unresolved. In DNA form, the CDR3 reads TGTGCCACCAGTGACAGGACCTACCGTAGCACAGATACGCAGTATTTT. It yields the protein CATSDRTYRSTDTQYF.